A single sample is the source of the 20 T cell receptor beta chains below, sequenced in a study of T cell responses to AZD1222 COVID-19 vaccine. Assay used: immunoSEQ multiplex PCR; TCRdb lists only in-frame clones, some missing. The repertoire holds about 150,000 clones, with roughly 90% as singletons. The starting material was peripheral blood, obtained on day 0 of AZD1222 vaccination. These receptors came from an adult in good health.

This chain links TRBV2 with TRBJ1-4; D might be TRBD1 (6 bases). Deletions cut 1 base from V and 7 bases from J, with 16 bases between. The CDR3 has 16 amino acids. Germline CDR1 SNHLY, CDR2 FYNNEI. The CDR3 sequence is CASSEGDKQEGEKLFF. CDR3 coding DNA: TGTGCCAGCAGTGAAGGGGACAAGCAAGAAGGTGAAAAACTGTTTTTT.

The chain carries TRBV18 and TRBJ1-1; D remains ambiguous. Germline V gene data show CDR1 as KGHSH and CDR2 as LQKENI. The V end was cut by 0 bases, the J end by 1 base, with 12 bases between. The CDR3 extends over 16 amino acids. This CDR3 reads CASSPPGRLKNTEAFF. The CDR3 DNA sequence: TGTGCCAGCTCACCACCGGGCAGGCTAAAGAACACTGAAGCTTTCTTT.

The chain is built from TRBV30 and TRBJ1-4, with D maybe TRBD1 (5 bases). The CDR3 contains 14 residues. From germline, CDR1 is GTSNPN and CDR2 SVGIG (reference sequence). The V end lost 3 bases, the J end lost 2 bases, and 10 bases lay between the germline ends. CDR3 DNA sequence: TGTGCCTGGAGCCGGGGACCGACTAATGAAAAACTGTTTTTT. It translates to CAWSRGPTNEKLFF. Looking up the rest from reference TRBV30 and TRBJ1-4 gives the full variable domain: SQTIHQWPATLVQPVGSPLSLECTVEGTSNPNLYWYRQAAGRGLQLLFYSVGIGQISSEVPQNLSASRPQDRQFILSSKKLLLSDSGFYLCAWSRGPTNEKLFFGSGTQLSVL.

This chain joins TRBV6-4 and TRBJ2-3; no definite D call. CDR1 is MRHNA and CDR2 is SNTAGT in the germline V gene. This CDR3 spans 13 amino acids. V gave up 0 bases and J gave up 2 bases, with 3 bases separating them. Here the CDR3 DNA reads TGTGCCAGCAGTGACTCGATCACAGATACGCAGTATTTT. This codes for CASSDSITDTQYF.

The chain couples TRBV27 to TRBJ2-2; 8 bases align to TRBD2. V was clipped by 8 bases and J by 7 bases; unmatched bases: 3. CDR3 length equals 12 residues. CDR1 is MNHEY, CDR2 SMNVEV, per germline (reference sequence). DNA for the CDR3: TGTGCCAGCCAACTAGCGGACGGGGAGCTGTTTTTT. Translated: CASQLADGELFF.

J is TRBJ2-7 and V is TRBV7-2, with 12 nucleotides matching TRBD2. The CDR3 covers 14 residues. Germline V lookup: CDR1 SGHTA, CDR2 FQGNSA. Losses at the gene ends were 5 bases for V and 2 bases for J; bases not matched to a gene: 1. The CDR3 coding sequence is TGTGCCAGCAGCACTAGCGGGGGGCCCTACGAGCAGTACTTC. Its protein is CASSTSGGPYEQYF.

V and J are TRBV9 and TRBJ1-5, with D hard to call. CDR1 and CDR2 from the germline V gene are SGDLS and YYNGEE. The V end lost 0 bases, the J end lost 6 bases, and 13 bases lay between the germline ends. This CDR3 has 15 amino acids. Written as DNA, the CDR3 is TGTGCCAGCAGCGTAGGGGCGGGCGCCGGTCAGCCCCAGCATTTT. It encodes CASSVGAGAGQPQHF.

This chain connects TRBV19 to TRBJ2-2; 8 bases map to TRBD1. Germline V gene sequence: CDR1 LNHDA, CDR2 SQIVND (reference sequence). V lost 1 base and J lost 6; bases outside the gene matches: 7. This CDR3 is 16 amino acids long. For the CDR3, the DNA is TGTGCCAGTAGTATAGCCGACAGGGGAGCCCCCGGGGAGCTGTTTTTT. Residues: CASSIADRGAPGELFF.

In the case of this clone: Other DNA variants within this sample encode the same CDR3. The gene calls are TRBV2 and TRBJ2-7; the match to TRBD2 covers 7 bases. With V trimmed by 6 bases and J by 4 bases, 6 bases remained unmatched. The germline V gene encodes CDR1 SNHLY and CDR2 FYNNEI. The CDR3 runs to 13 residues. CDR3 in amino acids: CASSRDGGYEQYF. The CDR3 DNA reads TGTGCCAGCAGCCGGGACGGGGGGTACGAGCAGTACTTC.

The V call is TRBV4-1, the J call TRBJ2-6; D gene uncertain. In germline, CDR1 is MGHRA, CDR2 YSYEKL. The CDR3 length is 15 residues. V shed 1 base and J shed 0 bases, with 4 bases lying between them. CDR3 residues: CASSQVTSGANVLTF. The CDR3 nucleotides are TGCGCCAGCAGCCAAGTGACCTCTGGGGCCAACGTCCTGACTTTC.

The chain recombines TRBV30 with TRBJ1-1, with D tentatively TRBD1 (5 bases). Germline-derived CDR1 and CDR2 are GTSNPN and SVGIG (reference sequence). Trimming stripped 6 bases from V and 4 bases from J, with 9 bases between. This CDR3 is 11 amino acids long. The CDR3 DNA reads TGTGCCTGTACAGGACTCACTGAAGCTTTCTTT. Amino acids: CACTGLTEAFF. Combining the CDR3 with reference TRBV30 and TRBJ1-1 gives the whole variable domain SQTIHQWPATLVQPVGSPLSLECTVEGTSNPNLYWYRQAAGRGLQLLFYSVGIGQISSEVPQNLSASRPQDRQFILSSKKLLLSDSGFYLCACTGLTEAFFGQGTRLTVV.

The rearrangement joins TRBV25-1 to TRBJ1-4; 7 bases match TRBD1. Trimming took 4 bases from V and 7 from J; bases not matched to a gene: 12. CDR3 size: 16 residues. Germline loops: CDR1 MGHDK, CDR2 SYGVNS. The CDR3 DNA is TGTGCCAGCAGTGCTGACAGGGTCGGGGTAGGTGAAAAACTGTTTTTT. It translates to CASSADRVGVGEKLFF.

V and J are TRBV4-2 and TRBJ2-5, with a possible D match to TRBD2 (5 bases). In germline, CDR1 is LGHNA, CDR2 YNFKEQ. The CDR3 contains 13 residues. V lost 2 bases and J 5 bases, leaving 9 bases between the germline ends. CDR3 coding DNA: TGTGCCAGCAGCCAAACTAGTTCGGAGACCCAGTACTTC. Its translation: CASSQTSSETQYF.

V usage is TRBV20-1 and J usage is TRBJ1-2, with a weak D call TRBD1 (6 bases). This CDR3 is 10 amino acids long. In germline, CDR1 is DFQATT, CDR2 SNEGSKA (reference sequence). V lost 2 bases to trimming and J lost 10 bases, with 8 bases between them. As DNA, the CDR3 is TGCAGTGCTAGAACAGGGACCTACACCTTC. Protein product: CSARTGTYTF.

The chain uses TRBV20-1 and TRBJ1-1; no firm D call. Trimming took 7 bases from V and 1 from J, leaving 7 bases between them. This CDR3 has 11 amino acids. CDR1 DFQATT and CDR2 SNEGSKA come from the germline V gene (reference sequence). The CDR3 loop is CSEYENTEAFF. The CDR3, as DNA: TGCAGTGAATATGAGAACACTGAAGCTTTCTTT.

The CDR3 here is CASSLVSGGFSTDTQYF. The CDR3 DNA follows: TGTGCCAGCAGCTTAGTTTCTGGCGGGTTCTCCACAGATACGCAGTATTTT. The rearrangement uses TRBV11-2 and TRBJ2-3, with D possibly matching TRBD2 (5 bases). Germline V gene sequence: CDR1 SGHAT, CDR2 FQNNGV. With 1 base removed from V and 2 bases from J, the gap between germline ends came to 16 bases. The CDR3 totals 17 residues.

V usage is TRBV7-6 and J usage is TRBJ2-3, with D possibly being TRBD2 (6 bases). This CDR3 contains 15 residues. Trimming removed 6 bases at V and 2 bases at J, with 15 bases between. Germline V lookup: CDR1 SGHVS, CDR2 FNYEAQ. The CDR3 DNA reads TGTGCCAGCAGTTCCGGGACTGGTATCACAGATACGCAGTATTTT. It codes for CASSSGTGITDTQYF.

The rearrangement links TRBV2 to TRBJ1-1, with 9 bases that match TRBD1. J was trimmed by 5 bases and V by 1 base; bases with no gene match: 11. Germline loops: CDR1 SNHLY, CDR2 FYNNEI. This CDR3 spans 17 amino acids. CDR3: CASSEEGPGQGWTEAFF. DNA for the CDR3: TGTGCCAGCAGTGAAGAAGGACCGGGACAGGGCTGGACTGAAGCTTTCTTT.

As concerns this clone: Its ends do not fully match the called genes, so a read error is possible. The chain uses TRBV7-7 and TRBJ2-2, with TRBD2 as a possible D gene (6 bases). This CDR3 comprises 15 residues. Germline V CDR1 and CDR2: SSHAT, FNYEAQ (reference sequence). The CDR3 is CASSLTGDNTGELFF. The CDR3 DNA is TGTGCTAGCAGCTTAACGGGGGACAACACCGGGGAGCTGTTTTTT.

The rearrangement joins TRBV6-5 to TRBJ1-1, with D unresolved. Trimming stripped 10 bases from V and 0 bases from J, with 9 bases between. CDR1 MNHEY and CDR2 SVGAGI come from the germline V gene. This CDR3 spans 12 amino acids. DNA of the CDR3: TGTGCCACCGGGCACATGAACACTGAAGCTTTCTTT. Its translation: CATGHMNTEAFF.